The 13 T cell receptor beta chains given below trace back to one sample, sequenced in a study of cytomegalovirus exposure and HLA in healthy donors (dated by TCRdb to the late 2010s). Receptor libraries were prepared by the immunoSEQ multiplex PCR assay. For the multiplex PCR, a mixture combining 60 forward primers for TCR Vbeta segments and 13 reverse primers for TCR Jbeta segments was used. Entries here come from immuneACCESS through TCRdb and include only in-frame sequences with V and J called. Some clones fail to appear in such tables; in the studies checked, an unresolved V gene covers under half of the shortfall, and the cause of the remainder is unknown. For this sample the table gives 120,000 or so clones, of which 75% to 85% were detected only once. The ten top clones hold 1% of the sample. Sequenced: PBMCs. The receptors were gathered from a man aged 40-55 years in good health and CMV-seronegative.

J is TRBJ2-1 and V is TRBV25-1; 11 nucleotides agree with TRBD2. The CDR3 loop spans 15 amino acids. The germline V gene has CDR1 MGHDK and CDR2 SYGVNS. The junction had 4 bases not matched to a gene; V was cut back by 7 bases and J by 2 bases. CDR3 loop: CASTVAGGTYNEQFF. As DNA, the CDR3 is TGTGCCAGCACCGTAGCGGGGGGGACCTACAATGAGCAGTTCTTC.

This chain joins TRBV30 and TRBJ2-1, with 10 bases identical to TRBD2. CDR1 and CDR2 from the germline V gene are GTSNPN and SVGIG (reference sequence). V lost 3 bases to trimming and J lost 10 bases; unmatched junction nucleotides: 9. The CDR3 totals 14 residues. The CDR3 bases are TGTGCCTGGAGCAGGCTAGCGGGAGTTGGAGAGCAGTTCTTC. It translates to CAWSRLAGVGEQFF.

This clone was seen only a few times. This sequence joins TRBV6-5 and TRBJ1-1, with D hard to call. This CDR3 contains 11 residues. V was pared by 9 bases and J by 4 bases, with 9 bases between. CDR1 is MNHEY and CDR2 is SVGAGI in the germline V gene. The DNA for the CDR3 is TGTGCCAGTCAGGTAGGCACTGAAGCTTTCTTT. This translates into CASQVGTEAFF.

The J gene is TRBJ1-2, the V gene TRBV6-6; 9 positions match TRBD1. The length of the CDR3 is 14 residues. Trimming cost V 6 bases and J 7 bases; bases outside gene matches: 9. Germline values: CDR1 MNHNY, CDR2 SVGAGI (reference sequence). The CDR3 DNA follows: TGTGCCAGCAGACACGGACAGGGGATAGGTGGCTACACCTTC. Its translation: CASRHGQGIGGYTF.

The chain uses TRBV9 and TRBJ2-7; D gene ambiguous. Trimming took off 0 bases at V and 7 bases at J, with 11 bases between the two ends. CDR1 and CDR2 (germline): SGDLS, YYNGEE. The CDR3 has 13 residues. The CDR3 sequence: CASSVGASREQYF. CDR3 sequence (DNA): TGTGCCAGCAGCGTAGGGGCATCTCGGGAGCAGTACTTC.

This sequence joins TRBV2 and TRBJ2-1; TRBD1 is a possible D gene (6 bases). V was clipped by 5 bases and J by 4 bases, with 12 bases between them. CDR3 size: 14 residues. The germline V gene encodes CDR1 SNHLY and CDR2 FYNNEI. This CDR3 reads CASSRLQGYNEQFF. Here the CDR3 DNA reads TGTGCCAGCAGTCGGTTACAGGGATACAATGAGCAGTTCTTC.

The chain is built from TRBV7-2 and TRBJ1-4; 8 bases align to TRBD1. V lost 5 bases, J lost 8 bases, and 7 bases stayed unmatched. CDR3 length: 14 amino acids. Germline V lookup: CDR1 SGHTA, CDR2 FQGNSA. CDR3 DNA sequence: TGTGCCAGCAGCCCCGGGACAGGTGGAGAAAAACTGTTTTTT. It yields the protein CASSPGTGGEKLFF.

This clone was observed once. The CDR3 sequence: CASSFGTGNMNTEAFF. The CDR3 coding sequence is TGCGCCAGCAGCTTCGGGACAGGAAATATGAACACTGAAGCTTTCTTT. The chain employs TRBV5-1 and TRBJ1-1; 8 bases fit TRBD1. CDR1 SGHRS and CDR2 YFSETQ come from the germline V gene. The CDR3 totals 16 residues. V shed 2 bases, J shed 0 bases, and the junction held 6 bases outside the gene matches.

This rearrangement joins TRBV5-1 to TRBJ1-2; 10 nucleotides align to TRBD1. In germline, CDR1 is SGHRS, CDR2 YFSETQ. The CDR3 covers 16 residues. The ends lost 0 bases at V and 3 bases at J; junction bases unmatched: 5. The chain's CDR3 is CASSLETGGLDYGYTF. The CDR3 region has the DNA TGCGCCAGCAGCTTGGAGACAGGGGGCCTTGACTATGGCTACACCTTC.

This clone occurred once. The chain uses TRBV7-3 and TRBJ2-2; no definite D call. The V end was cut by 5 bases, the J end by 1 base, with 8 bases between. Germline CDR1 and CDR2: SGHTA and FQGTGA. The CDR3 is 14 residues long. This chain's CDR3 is CASSQDKNTGELFF. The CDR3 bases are TGTGCCAGCAGCCAAGACAAGAACACCGGGGAGCTGTTTTTT.

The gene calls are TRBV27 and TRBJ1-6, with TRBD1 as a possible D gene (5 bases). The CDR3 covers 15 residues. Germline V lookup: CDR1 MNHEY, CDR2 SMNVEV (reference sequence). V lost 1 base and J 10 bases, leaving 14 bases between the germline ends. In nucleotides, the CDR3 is TGTGCCAGCAGTTTATTGGGGGGGATACGGTCACCCCTCCACTTT. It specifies CASSLLGGIRSPLHF.

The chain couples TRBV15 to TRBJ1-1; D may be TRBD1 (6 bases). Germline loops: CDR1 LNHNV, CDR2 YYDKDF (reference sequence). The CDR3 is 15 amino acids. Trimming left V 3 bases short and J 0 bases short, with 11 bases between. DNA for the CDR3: TGTGCCACCAGCAGCGACAGGCGCATGAACACTGAAGCTTTCTTT. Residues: CATSSDRRMNTEAFF.

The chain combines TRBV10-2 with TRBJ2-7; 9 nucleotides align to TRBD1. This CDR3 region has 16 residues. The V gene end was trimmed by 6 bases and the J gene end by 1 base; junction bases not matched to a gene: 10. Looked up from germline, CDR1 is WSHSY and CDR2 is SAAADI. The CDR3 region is CASRGAGTGKSYEQYF. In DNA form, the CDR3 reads TGCGCCAGCAGGGGGGCTGGGACAGGGAAATCCTACGAGCAGTACTTC.